This T cell receptor beta chain was identified during a study of CD8 T cells in ankylosing spondylitis. This CDR3 region has 15 residues. With 2 bases removed from V and 2 bases from J, the gap between germline ends came to 10 bases. For TCR beta, libraries came from quantitative 5'-RACE with molecular barcodes. TCRdb independently ran MiXCR on the 5' RACE reads; one entry per CDR3 protein. The table includes approximately 220,000 distinct CDR3 sequences, about a sixth detected once. This clonotype was counted many times. Its antigen is undetermined. Study results and limitations: Clones linked to disease, bearing a CD8+ phenotype, were relatively rare in peripheral blood. One TCR beta motif, made up of 7 or 8 highly homologous variants, appeared characteristic of ankylosing spondylitis blood. Earlier reports found some motif variants in synovial fluid and blood in reactive arthritis. Disease-linked clones reportedly showed significant enrichment in matched ankylosing spondylitis synovial fluid.

The V and J genes are TRBV12-3 or TRBV12-4 and TRBJ2-1, with D unclear. Material: blood, either unsorted or a sorted T cell fraction (not recorded which). This receptor was obtained from a male donor with ankylosing spondylitis. The DNA of the CDR3 is TGTGCCAGCAGTTTATCGGCGGCTACCTACAATGAGCAGTTCTTC. This translates into CASSLSAATYNEQFF.